The 14 T cell receptor beta chains listed next were all sequenced from one sample in a study of blood T cells in healthy people across ages. A J-beta primer mix and a sample-barcoded 5' primer were used in a second PCR of roughly 7 to 12 cycles. One entry per CDR3 protein, called by TCRdb with MiXCR from the 5' RACE reads. This sample has over 1.5 million distinct CDR3 sequences, with about 50% found just once. Sequencing input: blood. Every receptor here comes from a middle-aged woman in good health.

The genes are TRBV7-6 and TRBJ1-2; the D is unclear. This CDR3 spans 14 amino acids. V was shortened by 0 bases and J by 4 bases, with 9 bases between the two germline ends. Germline V gene data show CDR1 as SGHVS and CDR2 as FNYEAQ. In DNA, the CDR3 is TGTGCCAGCAGCTTAGCAGTGGGTTCCTATGGCTACACCTTC. The encoded protein is CASSLAVGSYGYTF.

V and J are TRBV5-1 and TRBJ1-1; 8 nucleotides align to TRBD1. The germline gives CDR1 SGHRS, CDR2 YFSETQ. With V trimmed by 4 bases and J by 7 bases, 12 bases remained unmatched. CDR3 length equals 15 residues. The CDR3 reads CASSPGRDRTIEAFF. CDR3 nucleotide sequence: TGCGCCAGCAGCCCGGGACGGGACAGGACGATTGAAGCTTTCTTT.

The chain has TRBV9 and TRBJ2-5; 7 positions match TRBD2. TRBJ2-1 explains the end of the DNA better; the J call may be wrong. The CDR3 has 14 residues. Germline-derived CDR1 and CDR2 are SGDLS and YYNGEE. In DNA, the CDR3 is TGTGCCAGCAGCGTCCGGGACTATCAAGAGACCCAGTTCTTC. Amino acid sequence: CASSVRDYQETQFF.

This chain links TRBV2 with TRBJ1-2; maybe TRBD1 (5 bases). Trimming pared 2 bases from V and 8 bases from J, leaving 21 bases between. The CDR3 contains 16 residues. CDR1 is SNHLY, CDR2 FYNNEI, per germline. In DNA form, the CDR3 reads TGTGCCAGCAGTGAACGAGGGGCGGGAGCGGTTGAGGGCTACACCTTC. This gives the protein CASSERGAGAVEGYTF.

The rearrangement joins TRBV2 to TRBJ2-1; 7 nucleotides agree with TRBD2. The CDR3 is 13 amino acids. The germline gives CDR1 SNHLY, CDR2 FYNNEI. The CDR3 sequence: CAGSGDIMNEQFF. The CDR3, as DNA: TGTGCGGGCAGCGGGGATATTATGAATGAGCAGTTCTTC.

This clonotype turned up a few times. The chain is built from TRBV3-1 and TRBJ2-5; D is unresolved. The CDR3 sequence is 13 residues long. Germline lookup yields CDR1 LGHDT and CDR2 YNNKEL (reference sequence). V was trimmed by 1 base and J by 5 bases, leaving 8 bases between them. Written as DNA, the CDR3 is TGTGCCAGCAGCCAAGCTGGGCTGGAGACCCAGTACTTC. It encodes CASSQAGLETQYF.

This chain links TRBV9 with TRBJ2-4; TRBD1 matches at 8 bases. This CDR3 spans 14 amino acids. After removal of 4 bases from V and 5 bases from J, the junction contained 5 bases not matched to a gene. The germline V gene has CDR1 SGDLS and CDR2 YYNGEE. Here the CDR3 DNA reads TGTGCCAGCAGCACTCAGGGGGCTCAAAACATTCAGTACTTC. This encodes CASSTQGAQNIQYF.

The chain combines TRBV7-2 with TRBJ2-7; 10 bases are a match to TRBD2. CDR1 and CDR2 from the germline V gene are SGHTA and FQGNSA. The CDR3 has 14 residues. J lost 2 bases, V lost 5 bases, and 3 bases had no gene match. CDR3 amino acids: CASSASGGAYEQYF. The DNA for the CDR3 is TGTGCCAGCAGCGCTAGCGGGGGCGCCTACGAGCAGTACTTC.

This clonotype was seen only a few times. The chain employs TRBV3-1 and TRBJ2-5; D might be TRBD1 (5 bases). V was shortened by 0 bases and J by 4 bases, with 18 bases between the two germline ends. CDR3 length equals 17 residues. Germline loops: CDR1 LGHDT, CDR2 YNNKEL (reference sequence). The CDR3 loop reads CASSQEVQGVLGETQYF. The CDR3 DNA reads as TGTGCCAGCAGCCAAGAGGTTCAGGGCGTCTTGGGAGAGACCCAGTACTTC.

The gene calls are TRBV12-3 or TRBV12-4 and TRBJ2-3, with D hard to call. This CDR3 is 13 amino acids long. The V end lost 11 bases, the J end lost 4 bases, and 16 bases lay between the germline ends. CDR3 sequence reads: CAVRNSPADTQYF. CDR3 coding DNA: TGTGCCGTCCGGAACTCCCCGGCAGATACGCAGTATTTT.

J is TRBJ2-7 and V is TRBV5-1; 8 positions match TRBD2. The germline gives CDR1 SGHRS, CDR2 YFSETQ. The V gene end was trimmed by 4 bases and the J gene end by 3 bases; junction bases not matched to a gene: 12. There are 16 residues in the CDR3. CDR3 amino acids: CASSPRVAGGNYEQYF. The DNA of the CDR3 is TGCGCCAGCAGCCCGCGCGTCGCGGGGGGAAACTACGAGCAGTACTTC. Drawing the rest from reference TRBV5-1 and TRBJ2-7, the complete variable domain is KAGVTQTPRYLIKTRGQQVTLSCSPISGHRSVSWYQQTPGQGLQFLFEYFSETQRNKGNFPGRFSGRQFSNSRSEMNVSTLELGDSALYLCASSPRVAGGNYEQYFGPGTRLTVT.

The V gene is TRBV11-2, the J gene TRBJ1-1, with D unclear. Trimming stripped 6 bases from V and 2 bases from J, with 10 bases between. The CDR3 loop spans 13 amino acids. Looked up from germline, CDR1 is SGHAT and CDR2 is FQNNGV. CDR3 region: CASRETVNTEAFF. The CDR3 DNA reads TGTGCCAGCAGGGAGACCGTAAACACTGAAGCTTTCTTT.

The chain is built from TRBV28 and TRBJ1-2; no firm D call. The CDR3 has 12 residues. The ends were cut back, 5 bases at V and 6 bases at J, with 10 bases in the middle. Germline CDR1 reads MDHEN; CDR2 reads SYDVKM. This CDR3 is CASSLFVDGYTF. The CDR3 DNA reads TGTGCCAGCAGTCTATTCGTAGATGGCTACACCTTC.

The chain is built from TRBV27 and TRBJ1-5; no firm D call. Germline V gene data show CDR1 as MNHEY and CDR2 as SMNVEV (reference sequence). V was trimmed by 3 bases and J by 3 bases, leaving 9 bases between them. CDR3 length: 14 residues. Here the CDR3 DNA reads TGTGCCAGCAGTTTTGGGAGACACAATCAGCCCCAGCATTTT. It codes for CASSFGRHNQPQHF.